The entry below describes one T cell receptor (beta chain). Per germline, CDR1 SGHRS and CDR2 YFSETQ. The CDR3 covers 16 residues. V shed 2 bases and J 0 bases; nucleotides not matched to a gene: 6. This entry is derived from a study of blood T cell repertoires in COVID-19. Study-wide context: The study drew acute and convalescent COVID-19 samples from the United States, Italy and Spain. The analysed material was cDNA or gDNA that came from T cells, B-cell-depleted T cells, or PBMCs.

Under the authors' procedure: Amplified reference gene primers provided the basis for estimating nucleated cell counts. Using immunoSEQ multiplex PCR, the repertoire was profiled, and TCRdb retains in-frame clones only, with some absent. The V and J calls and clone size come from that table; D and trimming were worked out from the DNA. The sample includes about 240,000 clones, approximately 80% of them seen just once. Material for sequencing was peripheral blood. This receptor was taken from a woman at least 80 years old with acute or convalescent COVID-19. The chain uses TRBV5-1 and TRBJ2-7; 9 nucleotides agree with TRBD2. CDR3 nucleotides: TGCGCCAGCAGCTTAGTTAGCGGGGGCAGCTCCTACGAGCAGTACTTC. Amino acids: CASSLVSGGSSYEQYF.